Sequencing of this T cell receptor (beta chain) was carried out in a study of T cells after yellow fever vaccination. Study-wide results and caveats: Post-booster samples contained most primary-vaccination clones (about 96% CD4, about 90% CD8).

This clonotype was counted a few times. Its target is not known. The CDR3 runs to 16 residues. The germline V gene encodes CDR1 SGHAT and CDR2 FQNNGV. V lost 6 bases, J lost 2 bases, and 18 bases lay in between. One entry per CDR3 protein results from TCRdb running MiXCR on the 5' RACE reads. The sample has some 350,000 distinct CDR3 sequences, 8.7% seen once. This sequence was found in a man aged 18-30 years who received the YFV17D yellow fever vaccine. The J gene is TRBJ2-3, the V gene TRBV11-2; D not resolved. Sequences were derived from PBMCs, sampled on the day of the first yellow fever vaccination. The CDR3 reads CASRSDQHTTTDTQYF. The CDR3 nucleotides read TGTGCCAGCAGATCGGACCAACATACAACCACAGATACGCAGTATTTT.